These T cell receptor beta chains were read from a single sample in a study of CD8 T cells in Susac syndrome. TCRdb used MiXCR to reprocess the immunoSEQ multiplex PCR reads, holding one entry per CDR3 protein. Of around 300,000 distinct CDR3 sequences listed, approximately 91% are singletons. Sequenced material: CD8+ T cells from PBMCs. These receptors were obtained from a human donor with multiple sclerosis. CDR3s include the opening cysteine and the closing phenylalanine or tryptophan. The order of the fields is clone size, V gene, CDR3 protein. The size field is filled for only some rows; it gives once, few, many or a size class.

clone size: -; V gene: TRBV4-2; CDR3 protein: CASSHASGSNAGELFF
clone size: -; V gene: TRBV5-1; CDR3 protein: CASSLKPLSYEQYF
clone size: -; V gene: TRBV7-9; CDR3 protein: CASSLGGLADQETQYF
clone size: -; V gene: TRBV20-1; CDR3 protein: CSNRAGDLQETQYF
clone size: -; V gene: TRBV9; CDR3 protein: CASSPGLAGEAFF
clone size: -; V gene: TRBV21-1; CDR3 protein: CASSKPPDRGLETQYF
clone size: -; V gene: TRBV13; CDR3 protein: CASSPPLADTQYF
clone size: -; V gene: TRBV7-8; CDR3 protein: CASSSEVTDTQYF
clone size: -; V gene: TRBV27; CDR3 protein: CASRKGTSGSNNEQYF
clone size: -; V gene: TRBV19; CDR3 protein: CASTGTVSAGNTIYF
clone size: -; V gene: TRBV7-9; CDR3 protein: CASSQSGGVYEQYF
clone size: -; V gene: TRBV6-2/TRBV6-3; CDR3 protein: CASSYRDNPGADTQYF
clone size: -; V gene: TRBV5-6; CDR3 protein: CASSPGLWNEQFF
clone size: -; V gene: TRBV27; CDR3 protein: CASRWTGTNTEAFF
clone size: -; V gene: TRBV5-4; CDR3 protein: CASSPRLAGSTDTQYF
clone size: -; V gene: TRBV27; CDR3 protein: CASSLTQGYQPQHF
clone size: few; V gene: TRBV3-1; CDR3 protein: CASSQGTASTDTQYF
clone size: once; V gene: TRBV19; CDR3 protein: CASSIGSRGLDQPQHF
clone size: -; V gene: TRBV27; CDR3 protein: CASSLVGPRGLNTEAFF
clone size: -; V gene: TRBV18; CDR3 protein: CASSQVLGAKPYEQYF
clone size: -; V gene: TRBV6-6; CDR3 protein: CASSYLGPNYGYTF
clone size: -; V gene: TRBV6-1; CDR3 protein: CASSVLAGGSEQYF
clone size: -; V gene: TRBV20-1; CDR3 protein: CSARDQGTGDYGYTF
clone size: -; V gene: TRBV28; CDR3 protein: CASSAFMNTEAFF
clone size: -; V gene: TRBV9; CDR3 protein: CASSVSLTSGVDNEQFF
clone size: -; V gene: TRBV9; CDR3 protein: CASSVQKIGEQFF
clone size: -; V gene: TRBV19; CDR3 protein: CASSWTVGGPETQYF
clone size: -; V gene: TRBV20-1; CDR3 protein: CSARERGRTFNEQFF
clone size: -; V gene: TRBV19; CDR3 protein: CASSKKQGHYNEQFF
clone size: -; V gene: TRBV5-4; CDR3 protein: CASSSGTGKDNEQFF
clone size: -; V gene: TRBV9; CDR3 protein: CASSGRGSGANVLTF
clone size: -; V gene: TRBV30; CDR3 protein: CAWSYSNQPQHF
clone size: -; V gene: TRBV20-1; CDR3 protein: CSASKLSGEAYEQYF
clone size: few; V gene: TRBV27; CDR3 protein: CASSLGVGTYEQYF
clone size: -; V gene: TRBV19; CDR3 protein: CASSIGTTKYNEQFF
clone size: -; V gene: TRBV19; CDR3 protein: CASSYNQGANEQFF
clone size: -; V gene: TRBV20-1; CDR3 protein: CSARDLREKGVETQYF
clone size: once; V gene: TRBV3-1; CDR3 protein: CASSQNQFPALRDGYTF
clone size: -; V gene: TRBV6-2/TRBV6-3; CDR3 protein: CASIGPLRDAYEQYF
clone size: -; V gene: TRBV7-6; CDR3 protein: CASSPIAGGIGEQFF
clone size: -; V gene: TRBV7-3; CDR3 protein: CASSPTQEPIEAFF
clone size: once; V gene: TRBV7-3; CDR3 protein: CASSSPGLASEQFF
clone size: -; V gene: TRBV24-1; CDR3 protein: CATSDLGQGSPREQFF
clone size: -; V gene: TRBV6-4; CDR3 protein: CASSEGTGGTEQFF
clone size: -; V gene: TRBV27; CDR3 protein: CASSPSEGQGYGYTF
clone size: -; V gene: TRBV18; CDR3 protein: CASSPPTSGSGDEQFF
clone size: once; V gene: TRBV14; CDR3 protein: CASSLGATGRAGELFF
clone size: -; V gene: TRBV28; CDR3 protein: CASSLSEAYGYTF
clone size: -; V gene: TRBV6-1; CDR3 protein: CASSERAGTYEQYF
clone size: -; V gene: TRBV6-4; CDR3 protein: CASSDWVGNTQYF
clone size: -; V gene: TRBV11-2; CDR3 protein: CASSNQSQGGFGYTF
clone size: -; V gene: TRBV6-5; CDR3 protein: CASSYSGGRSYYYEQYF
clone size: -; V gene: TRBV15; CDR3 protein: CATSRGGNSGANVLTF
clone size: -; V gene: TRBV6-5; CDR3 protein: CASSRRSNTGELFF
clone size: few; V gene: TRBV7-2; CDR3 protein: CASSLARSGHTSTDTQYF
clone size: -; V gene: TRBV5-1; CDR3 protein: CASSLHRGRSNTEAFF
clone size: -; V gene: TRBV6-1; CDR3 protein: CASSEALSRTGNSPLHF
clone size: -; V gene: TRBV6-5; CDR3 protein: CASSYSIGETQYF
clone size: -; V gene: TRBV29-1; CDR3 protein: CSVVGNGDNEQFF